Described below is a single T cell receptor (beta chain) sequence and its context. What it binds is unknown. The PCR had 60 Vbeta and 13 Jbeta primers. TCRdb's copy holds only in-frame clones and misses some; the assay was immunoSEQ multiplex PCR. The sample carries roughly 120,000 clones, around three quarters recorded once. The CDR3 consists of 16 residues. Germline V gene lookup returns CDR1 SGHTA and CDR2 FQGNSA. Trimming took 4 bases from V and 3 from J; bases not matched to a gene: 9. This specimen comes from a study of cytomegalovirus exposure and HLA in healthy donors. Regarding the study as a whole: A later analysis found TCR association rates differed by HLA locus, highest for DRB1 and lowest for HLA-C. Among TCR beta chains, those listed as cytomegalovirus-associated numbered under 200. Among CMV-associated TCR beta chains, most appeared HLA-restricted in a later analysis.

The sample comprised PBMCs. This clonotype originated in a young woman in good health and CMV-seronegative. This sequence joins TRBV7-2 and TRBJ2-5; 9 bases align to TRBD1. The CDR3 protein is CASSSPTGGEEETQYF. In DNA, the CDR3 is TGTGCCAGCAGCTCTCCGACAGGGGGAGAAGAAGAGACCCAGTACTTC.